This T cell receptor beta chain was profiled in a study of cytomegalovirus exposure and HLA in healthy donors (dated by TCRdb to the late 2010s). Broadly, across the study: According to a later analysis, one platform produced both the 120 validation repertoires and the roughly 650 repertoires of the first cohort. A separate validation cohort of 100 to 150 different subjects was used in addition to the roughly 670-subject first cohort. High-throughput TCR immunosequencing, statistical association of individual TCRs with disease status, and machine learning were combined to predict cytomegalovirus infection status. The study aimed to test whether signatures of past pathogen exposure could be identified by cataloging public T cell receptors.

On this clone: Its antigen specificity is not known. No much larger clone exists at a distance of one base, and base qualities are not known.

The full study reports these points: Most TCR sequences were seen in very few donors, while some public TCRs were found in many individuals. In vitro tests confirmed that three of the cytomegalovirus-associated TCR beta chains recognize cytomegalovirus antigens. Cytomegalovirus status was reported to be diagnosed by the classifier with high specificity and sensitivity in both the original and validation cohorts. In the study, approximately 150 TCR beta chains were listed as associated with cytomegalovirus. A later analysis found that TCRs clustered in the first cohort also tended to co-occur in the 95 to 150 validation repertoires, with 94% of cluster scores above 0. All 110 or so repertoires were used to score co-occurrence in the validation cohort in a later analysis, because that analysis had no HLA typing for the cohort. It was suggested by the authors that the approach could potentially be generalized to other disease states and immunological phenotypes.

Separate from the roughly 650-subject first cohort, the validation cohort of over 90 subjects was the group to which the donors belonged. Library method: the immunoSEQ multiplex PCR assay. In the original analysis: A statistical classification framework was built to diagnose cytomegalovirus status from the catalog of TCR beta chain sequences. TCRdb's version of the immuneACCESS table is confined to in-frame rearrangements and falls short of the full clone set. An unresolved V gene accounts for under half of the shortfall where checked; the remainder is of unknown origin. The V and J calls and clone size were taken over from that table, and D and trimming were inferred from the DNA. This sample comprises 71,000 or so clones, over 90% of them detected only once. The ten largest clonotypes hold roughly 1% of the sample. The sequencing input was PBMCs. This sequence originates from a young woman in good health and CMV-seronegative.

At the DNA level, the sequence is TGTGCCAGCAGTTACGGAGCGGGGGGGGGCACCGGGGAGCTGTTTTTT. Its coded protein is CASSYGAGGGTGELFF. The chain uses TRBV6-5 and TRBJ2-2, with TRBD2 matching 10 junction bases. The junction shows trimming of 2 bases on V and 4 bases on J, and the gene matches do not reach 4 bases of it. The germline V gene supplies CDR1 MNHEY and CDR2 SVGAGI. Reading from cysteine to phenylalanine, the CDR3 counts 16 amino acids. Only the CDR3 DNA is retained, 48 bases long and in frame from the first base.